This passage covers 24 T cell receptor beta chains from one sample sequenced in a study of blood T cells in healthy people across ages. A sample-barcoded 5' primer and a J-beta primer mix were used in a second PCR of roughly 6 to 12 cycles. Each CDR3 protein gets one entry after TCRdb re-called the 5' RACE reads with MiXCR. This table has about 1.8 million distinct CDR3 sequences, 40% to 55% appearing once. The sample taken for sequencing was blood. These receptors were collected from a woman in her thirties or forties in good health.

CDR3 residues: CASSLGPGQYTDTQYF. The CDR3, as DNA: TGTGCCAGCAGCTTAGGACCGGGACAGTACACAGATACGCAGTATTTT. The V and J genes are TRBV7-6 and TRBJ2-3; 7 bases align to TRBD1. Trimming removed 1 base from V and 2 bases from J; junction bases left unmatched: 6. CDR3 length: 16 residues. The germline CDR1 and CDR2 sequences are SGHVS and FNYEAQ. Using reference TRBV7-6 and TRBJ2-3 for the parts outside the CDR3, the full variable domain is GAGVSQSPRYKVTKRGQDVALRCDPISGHVSLYWYRQALGQGPEFLTYFNYEAQQDKSGLPNDRFSAERPEGSISTLTIQRTEQRDSAMYRCASSLGPGQYTDTQYFGPGTRLTVL.

The chain combines TRBV5-1 with TRBJ2-3, with 11 bases identical to TRBD2. Germline V gene data show CDR1 as SGHRS and CDR2 as YFSETQ. The CDR3 covers 16 residues. V gave up 4 bases and J gave up 2 bases; unmatched junction bases: 6. DNA for the CDR3: TGCGCCAGCAGCAAGGGGACTAGCGGTTACACAGATACGCAGTATTTT. It codes for CASSKGTSGYTDTQYF.

The V and J genes are TRBV20-1 and TRBJ2-6; no definite D call. The germline CDR1 and CDR2 sequences are DFQATT and SNEGSKA (reference sequence). V was shortened by 6 bases and J by 0 bases, with 12 bases between the two germline ends. The CDR3 has 15 amino acids. CDR3 loop: CSARKGGSGANVLTF. CDR3 bases: TGCAGTGCCAGGAAGGGCGGCTCTGGGGCCAACGTCCTGACTTTC.

The V and J genes are TRBV20-1 and TRBJ2-1; 7 bases are a match to TRBD1. The trim removed 6 bases at V and 3 bases at J, leaving 8 bases unmatched. CDR1 and CDR2 from the germline V gene are DFQATT and SNEGSKA (reference sequence). The CDR3 has 14 amino acids. DNA for the CDR3: TGCAGTGCCAGGGGGTGGGGATACTACAATGAGCAGTTCTTC. This codes for CSARGWGYYNEQFF.

The sample holds a few counts of this clonotype. The chain recombines TRBV4-1 with TRBJ1-1; possibly TRBD1 for D (5 bases). The V gene lost 2 bases and the J gene lost 1 base, with 11 bases spanning the gap. Germline-derived CDR1 and CDR2 are MGHRA and YSYEKL. The CDR3 is made up of 15 amino acids. This CDR3 reads CASSQSPGTNTEAFF. In nucleotides, the CDR3 is TGCGCCAGCAGCCAATCACCCGGGACGAACACTGAAGCTTTCTTT.

The V call is TRBV20-1, the J call TRBJ1-1, with a possible D match to TRBD1 (6 bases). This CDR3 has 14 residues. Per the germline V gene, CDR1 is DFQATT and CDR2 is SNEGSKA (reference sequence). V lost 6 bases, J lost 1 base, and 15 bases lay in between. CDR3 in DNA: TGCAGTGCCGCTAGGGGGGCGAGGAACACTGAAGCTTTCTTT. Its protein is CSAARGARNTEAFF.

This sequence joins TRBV4-2 and TRBJ2-7; tentatively, D is TRBD2 (5 bases). The CDR3 extends over 19 amino acids. Germline CDR1 LGHNA, CDR2 YNFKEQ. The V gene lost 1 base and the J gene lost 0 bases, with 22 bases spanning the gap. The CDR3 region is CASSQGEWSPGVCSYEQYF. The CDR3 bases are TGTGCCAGCAGCCAAGGGGAGTGGAGCCCCGGGGTATGCTCCTACGAGCAGTACTTC.

The chain uses TRBV28 and TRBJ2-1; 8 bases align to TRBD2. J was trimmed by 3 bases and V by 2 bases; bases with no gene match: 3. The CDR3 covers 15 residues. Germline CDR1 is MDHEN and CDR2 is SYDVKM. CDR3 sequence: CASSLTSGFYNEQFF. DNA for the CDR3: TGTGCCAGCAGTTTAACTAGCGGATTCTACAATGAGCAGTTCTTC.

CDR3 DNA: TGCAGTGCCACAAGACTCGGGGAAGGAGATGAAAAACTGTTTTTT. This translates into CSATRLGEGDEKLFF. The V call is TRBV20-1, the J call TRBJ1-4, with unresolved D. The germline V gene encodes CDR1 DFQATT and CDR2 SNEGSKA (reference sequence). The V and J ends lost 6 bases and 6 bases respectively, with 20 bases between them. There are 15 residues in the CDR3.

This clonotype was seen more than once but under ten times. The rearrangement links TRBV3-1 to TRBJ2-5, with TRBD2 matching over 7 bases. CDR1 LGHDT and CDR2 YNNKEL come from the germline V gene (reference sequence). The V gene end was trimmed by 8 bases and the J gene end by 5 bases; junction bases not matched to a gene: 11. This CDR3 contains 14 residues. The CDR3 is CASRASGARETQYF. For the CDR3, the DNA is TGTGCCAGCCGTGCGAGCGGGGCGAGGGAGACCCAGTACTTC.

The V and J genes are TRBV6-6 and TRBJ2-2; no clear D gene. CDR1 is MNHNY, CDR2 SVGAGI, per germline (reference sequence). This CDR3 region has 14 residues. Trimming removed 3 bases at V and 1 base at J, with 6 bases between. The CDR3 protein is CASSYRENTGELFF. The CDR3, as DNA: TGTGCCAGCAGTTATAGGGAGAACACCGGGGAGCTGTTTTTT.

This clonotype appeared a few times. The chain has TRBV29-1 and TRBJ1-1; D unresolved. The V gene lost 3 bases and the J gene lost 1 base, with 6 bases spanning the gap. The CDR3 covers 12 residues. CDR1 SQVTM and CDR2 ANQGSEA come from the germline V gene. Here the CDR3 DNA reads TGCAGCGTTGAGGTACAGAACACTGAAGCTTTCTTT. Its protein product is CSVEVQNTEAFF.

In its sample, this clonotype was seen a few times. The chain joins TRBV7-2 to TRBJ2-4, with TRBD1 matching over 12 bases. The junction had 10 bases not matched to a gene; V was cut back by 0 bases and J by 1 base. The CDR3 has 20 residues. The V gene's germline CDR1 is SGHTA and CDR2 FQGNSA. CDR3 amino acids: CASSLAWDRGHGGAKNIQYF. In DNA form, the CDR3 reads TGTGCCAGCAGCTTAGCTTGGGACAGGGGGCACGGAGGGGCCAAAAACATTCAGTACTTC.

Notes on this clonotype: At one boundary the junction diverges from the germline segment, which might be a read error. This rearrangement joins TRBV29-1 to TRBJ2-4; 11 positions agree with TRBD1. CDR1 and CDR2 from the germline V gene are SQVTM and ANQGSEA. The CDR3 runs 13 residues. The CDR3 spells CSAGQGAKNIRYF. CDR3 sequence (DNA): TGCAGCGCTGGACAGGGGGCCAAAAACATTCGGTACTTC.

This clonotype was counted a few times. The chain couples TRBV5-1 to TRBJ2-5; a possible D gene is TRBD2 (5 bases). In germline, CDR1 is SGHRS, CDR2 YFSETQ. Trimming took 5 bases from V and 4 from J, leaving 15 bases between them. The CDR3 runs to 14 residues. The CDR3 DNA reads TGCGCCAGCAGTTTAGAAAAGCGGCCAGAGACCCAGTACTTC. Translating it yields CASSLEKRPETQYF.

This clonotype appeared a few times. This CDR3 reads CASSQRGASPLGNEQFF. The CDR3 nucleotides read TGTGCCAGCAGCCAAAGGGGGGCCAGCCCTCTGGGGAATGAGCAGTTCTTC. This chain joins TRBV4-2 and TRBJ2-1; perhaps D is TRBD1 or TRBD2 (6 bases each). V was cut by 2 bases and J by 7 bases, with 21 bases left in between. The CDR3 is 17 amino acids. Germline V CDR1 and CDR2: LGHNA, YNFKEQ.

This clonotype was recorded a few times. The chain combines TRBV6-5 with TRBJ2-5, with D possibly matching TRBD2 (6 bases). The ends were cut back, 2 bases at V and 1 base at J, with 11 bases in the middle. Germline loops: CDR1 MNHEY, CDR2 SVGAGI. The CDR3 sequence is 15 residues long. The CDR3 loop reads CASSYRGTTQETQYF. The CDR3 bases are TGTGCCAGCAGTTACCGGGGGACGACCCAAGAGACCCAGTACTTC.

This clonotype has just a few counts. The chain couples TRBV11-2 to TRBJ2-5, with D possibly matching TRBD2 (5 bases). The CDR3 length is 16 residues. Trimming removed 2 bases from V and 2 bases from J, with 15 bases in between. Looked up from germline, CDR1 is SGHAT and CDR2 is FQNNGV. CDR3 bases: TGTGCCAGCAGCTTATCCTACGGGGAAGGGCAAGAGACCCAGTACTTC. This translates into CASSLSYGEGQETQYF.

The chain is built from TRBV6-6 and TRBJ2-7; no clear D gene. Germline lookup yields CDR1 MNHNY and CDR2 SVGAGI (reference sequence). This CDR3 comprises 12 residues. The V and J ends lost 6 bases and 7 bases respectively, with 13 bases between them. CDR3 sequence: CASRIGEDEQYF. DNA of the CDR3: TGTGCCAGCAGAATCGGTGAGGATGAGCAGTACTTC.

The chain links TRBV4-1 to TRBJ1-2; no definite D call. This CDR3 region has 16 residues. V lost 0 bases to trimming and J lost 4 bases, with 15 bases between them. Germline values: CDR1 MGHRA, CDR2 YSYEKL. The DNA of the CDR3 is TGCGCCAGCAGCCAAGATGAAACAGCGCTCGCCTATGGCTACACCTTC. It specifies CASSQDETALAYGYTF.

The rearrangement links TRBV6-2 or TRBV6-3 to TRBJ1-1; 8 nucleotides line up with TRBD1. The germline CDR1 and CDR2 sequences are MNHEY and SVGEGT. V trimming: 6 bases; J trimming: 1 base; junction bases outside the gene matches: 16. There are 18 residues in the CDR3. CDR3 coding DNA: TGTGCCAGCAGCTTATACTGGACGCGGGGGACAGGGAACACTGAAGCTTTCTTT. This translates into CASSLYWTRGTGNTEAFF.

There are a few counts of this clonotype. The V gene is TRBV7-2, the J gene TRBJ2-1; maybe TRBD2 (6 bases). V was trimmed by 5 bases and J by 7 bases, leaving 18 bases between them. The CDR3 contains 15 residues. Germline lookup yields CDR1 SGHTA and CDR2 FQGNSA. In nucleotides, the CDR3 is TGTGCCAGCAGCCCCCTCGACAGCGGAGGGAATGAGCAGTTCTTC. Its protein is CASSPLDSGGNEQFF.

This clonotype has just a few counts. The chain links TRBV4-1 to TRBJ1-4, with D unresolved. CDR1 and CDR2 (germline): MGHRA, YSYEKL. V dropped 0 bases and J dropped 8 bases, with 13 bases sitting between them. CDR3 length: 15 residues. The CDR3 nucleotides read TGCGCCAGCAGCCAAGAACGGGCCCGAGTGGAAAAACTGTTTTTT. Translating gives CASSQERARVEKLFF.

This clonotype was recorded at least ten times. The chain combines TRBV28 with TRBJ2-3; 7 bases fit TRBD2. With 5 bases clipped from V and 0 bases from J, the junction kept 5 bases outside the gene matches. From germline, CDR1 is MDHEN and CDR2 SYDVKM. The CDR3 is made up of 15 amino acids. This CDR3 is CASSLLAESTDTQYF. The CDR3 nucleotides are TGTGCCAGCAGTCTTCTAGCGGAGAGCACAGATACGCAGTATTTT. Supplemented by reference TRBV28 and TRBJ2-3, the full variable domain reads DVKVTQSSRYLVKRTGEKVFLECVQDMDHENMFWYRQDPGLGLRLIYFSYDVKMKEKGDIPEGYSVSREKKERFSLILESASTNQTSMYLCASSLLAESTDTQYFGPGTRLTVL.